The 17 T cell receptor beta chains reported below all come from one sample, sequenced in a study of T-cell reconstitution after alpha-beta-depleted transplantation in children. The TCRbeta library was prepared with unique molecular identifiers. TCRdb analysed the PCR reads with MiXCR anew, one entry per CDR3 protein. The sample lists about 640,000 distinct CDR3 sequences; around 16% were seen once. Sequencing was performed on PBMCs from the stem cell graft donor, taken from the stem cell graft. These receptors came from a human donor who donated a stem cell graft to a child with acute myeloid leukemia.

This sequence joins TRBV7-9 and TRBJ1-2; D unresolved. The germline V and J ends were trimmed by 2 bases and 6 bases, with 16 bases remaining between them. The CDR3 has 15 residues. CDR1 SEHNR and CDR2 FQNEAQ come from the germline V gene (reference sequence). Written as DNA, the CDR3 is TGTGCCAGCAGCTTATTCGAGGTCGCGGACCATGGCTACACCTTC. It encodes CASSLFEVADHGYTF.

This clonotype was detected a few times. A junction boundary mismatches the germline segment, possibly from a read error. The chain is built from TRBV29-1 and TRBJ2-2; TRBD1 aligns across 8 bases. There are 14 residues in the CDR3. Germline CDR1 is SQVTM and CDR2 is ANQGSEA. The CDR3 sequence: CSVEGQGPTGELFF. CDR3 bases: TGCAGCGTCGAAGGACAGGGACCCACCGGGGAGCTGTTTTTT.

There are many counts of this clonotype. The chain joins TRBV20-1 to TRBJ1-2; the D is unclear. From germline, CDR1 is DFQATT and CDR2 SNEGSKA (reference sequence). The CDR3 totals 13 residues. Trimming removed 5 bases from V and 0 bases from J, with 10 bases in between. This CDR3 is CSAPLWANYGYTF. The DNA of the CDR3 is TGCAGTGCTCCTCTATGGGCTAACTATGGCTACACCTTC.

This clonotype showed up many times. J is TRBJ2-1 and V is TRBV5-6; TRBD1 matches at 8 bases. CDR3 length: 15 residues. Germline V gene data show CDR1 as SGHDT and CDR2 as YYEEEE. J gave up 4 bases and V 6 bases, and 9 bases lay outside the gene matches. The CDR3 DNA follows: TGTGCCAGCACCCAGGGGGCTAGCTGGTACAATGAGCAGTTCTTC. It is translated as CASTQGASWYNEQFF.

This clonotype was seen a handful of times. As DNA, the CDR3 is TGTGCCAGCAGCCCTTCAGAGGCCGCAAACACCGGGGAGCTGTTTTTT. It specifies CASSPSEAANTGELFF. The chain employs TRBV7-2 and TRBJ2-2; D gene ambiguous. The V gene lost 5 bases and the J gene lost 2 bases, with 15 bases spanning the gap. The length of the CDR3 is 16 residues. Germline V gene lookup returns CDR1 SGHTA and CDR2 FQGNSA.

As DNA, the CDR3 is TGTGCCAGCAGCGTAGGAAAAGGACAGGGGGCGCAACAGTACTTC. Amino acids: CASSVGKGQGAQQYF. The gene calls are TRBV9 and TRBJ2-7; 11 bases agree with TRBD1. CDR1 and CDR2 (germline): SGDLS, YYNGEE. The CDR3 runs 15 residues. V was pared by 0 bases and J by 10 bases, with 9 bases of the junction left unmatched. The variable domain in full, with the rest retrieved from reference TRBV9 and TRBJ2-7, is DSGVTQTPKHLITATGQRVTLRCSPRSGDLSVYWYQQSLDQGLQFLIQYYNGEERAKGNILERFSAQQFPDLHSELNLSSLELGDSALYFCASSVGKGQGAQQYFGPGTRLTVT.

This sequence joins TRBV10-2 and TRBJ2-5; the D is unclear. CDR1 is WSHSY and CDR2 is SAAADI in the germline V gene. The ends were cut back, 2 bases at V and 7 bases at J, with 11 bases in the middle. The CDR3 covers 13 residues. CDR3 nucleotide sequence: TGCGCCAGCAGTGAGGGCGGTCCGGGGACCCAGTACTTC. Translated: CASSEGGPGTQYF.

This clonotype showed up many times. The rearrangement links TRBV20-1 to TRBJ2-1, with 10 bases aligning to TRBD2. V was pared by 6 bases and J by 8 bases, with 16 bases of the junction left unmatched. The CDR3 length is 16 residues. Germline V gene lookup returns CDR1 DFQATT and CDR2 SNEGSKA (reference sequence). CDR3 sequence reads: CSASTNGLAVIDEQFF. CDR3 sequence (DNA): TGCAGTGCCTCGACTAATGGACTAGCGGTTATCGATGAGCAGTTCTTC.

This clonotype was detected only a few times. This sequence joins TRBV20-1 and TRBJ2-1; 10 nucleotides agree with TRBD2. This CDR3 is 14 amino acids long. The V and J ends lost 4 bases and 6 bases, in that order; junction bases with no gene match: 6. Germline V gives CDR1 DFQATT, CDR2 SNEGSKA (reference sequence). Here the CDR3 DNA reads TGCAGTGCTACTCCTAGCGGGGGCCTCAATGAGCAGTTCTTC. Translating gives CSATPSGGLNEQFF.

In its sample, this clonotype was seen a few times. V is TRBV6-1 and J is TRBJ1-2, with 8 bases lining up with TRBD1. CDR3 length: 13 amino acids. Losses at the gene ends were 9 bases for V and 6 bases for J; bases not matched to a gene: 9. Germline CDR1 MNHNS, CDR2 SASEGT. The CDR3 protein is CASRRDRRDGYTF. The CDR3, as DNA: TGTGCCAGTAGAAGGGACAGGAGAGATGGCTACACCTTC.

V gene TRBV5-3 combines with J gene TRBJ2-2, with 8 nucleotides matching TRBD1. TRBV5-3 is an open reading frame, and its role is uncertain. CDR3 length equals 19 residues. V shed 0 bases, J shed 4 bases, and the junction held 14 bases outside the gene matches. The CDR3: CARSLGTGMWVWSTGELFF. As DNA, the CDR3 is TGTGCCAGAAGCTTGGGGACAGGGATGTGGGTTTGGAGCACCGGGGAGCTGTTTTTT.

This clonotype was seen many times. The chain combines TRBV24-1 with TRBJ2-3; 7 bases align to TRBD1. This CDR3 comprises 15 residues. Trimming took 4 bases from V and 6 from J; bases not matched to a gene: 9. Germline-derived CDR1 and CDR2 are KGHDR and SFDVKD. The CDR3 loop reads CATSDTTGREDTQYF. The CDR3 DNA follows: TGTGCCACCAGTGACACGACAGGGAGAGAGGATACGCAGTATTTT.

This clonotype was counted a few times. The chain links TRBV29-1 to TRBJ1-1; maybe TRBD1 (6 bases). Germline assignment: CDR1 SQVTM and CDR2 ANQGSEA. V was pared by 3 bases and J by 0 bases, with 11 bases between. CDR3 length equals 14 residues. The CDR3 nucleotides read TGCAGCGTTGAGAGGGGGGCCGTGAACACTGAAGCTTTCTTT. Translating it yields CSVERGAVNTEAFF. The whole variable domain, remainder taken from reference TRBV29-1 and TRBJ1-1, is SAVISQKPSRDICQRGTSLTIQCQVDSQVTMMFWYRQQPGQSLTLIATANQGSEATYESGFVIDKFPISRPNLTFSTLTVSNMSPEDSSIYLCSVERGAVNTEAFFGQGTRLTVV.

CDR3 protein: CTSSKGRVGQALTPNQPQHF. As DNA, the CDR3 is TGCACCAGCAGCAAAGGACGGGTTGGCCAGGCGCTCACCCCCAATCAGCCCCAGCATTTT. The chain employs TRBV1 and TRBJ1-5; TRBD1 is taken as the D call from the table, unchecked against the DNA. TRBV1 is shown as a pseudogene. CDR3 length: 20 amino acids.

This clonotype was detected many times. V usage is TRBV5-6 and J usage is TRBJ1-4, with no clear D. Trimming stripped 3 bases from V and 0 bases from J, with 12 bases between. CDR3 length equals 16 residues. CDR1 and CDR2 (germline): SGHDT, YYEEEE. CDR3 sequence reads: CASSSRTGTTNEKLFF. Written as DNA, the CDR3 is TGTGCCAGCAGCTCCCGGACGGGAACAACTAATGAAAAACTGTTTTTT.

The chain combines TRBV11-2 with TRBJ2-2, with D unresolved. The CDR3 covers 15 residues. Germline assignment: CDR1 SGHAT and CDR2 FQNNGV. With 5 bases removed from V and 4 bases from J, the gap between germline ends came to 14 bases. The CDR3 is CASSPQEPLTGELFF. DNA for the CDR3: TGTGCCAGCAGCCCCCAGGAGCCGCTCACCGGGGAGCTGTTTTTT.

The chain employs TRBV4-3 and TRBJ2-1, with D perhaps being TRBD1 or TRBD2 (6 bases each). The CDR3 sequence is 16 residues long. The V end lost 0 bases, the J end lost 5 bases, and 14 bases lay between the germline ends. The germline V gene encodes CDR1 LGHNA and CDR2 YSLEER. The CDR3 here is CASSQERRAGDNEQFF. The CDR3 coding sequence is TGCGCCAGCAGCCAAGAGAGGAGGGCAGGGGACAATGAGCAGTTCTTC.